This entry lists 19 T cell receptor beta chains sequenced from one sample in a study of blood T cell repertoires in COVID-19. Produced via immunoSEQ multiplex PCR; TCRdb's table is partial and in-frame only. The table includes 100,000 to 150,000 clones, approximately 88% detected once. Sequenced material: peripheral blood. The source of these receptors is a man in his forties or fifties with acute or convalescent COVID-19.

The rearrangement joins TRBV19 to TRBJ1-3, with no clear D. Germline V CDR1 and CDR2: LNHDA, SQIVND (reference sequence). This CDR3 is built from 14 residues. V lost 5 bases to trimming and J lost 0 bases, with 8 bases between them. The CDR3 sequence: CASSLLVSGNTIYF. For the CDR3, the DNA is TGTGCCAGTAGTCTACTCGTCTCTGGAAACACCATATATTTT.

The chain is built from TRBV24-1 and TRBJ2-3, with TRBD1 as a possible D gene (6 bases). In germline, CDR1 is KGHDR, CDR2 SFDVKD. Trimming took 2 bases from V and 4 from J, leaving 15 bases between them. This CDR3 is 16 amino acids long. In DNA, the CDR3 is TGTGCCACCAGTGATTATCCGGGACAAGGCTCAGATACGCAGTATTTT. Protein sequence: CATSDYPGQGSDTQYF.

The DNA for the CDR3 is TGTGCCTGGAGTTTTGGACAGTCGGCTTTTGGCTACACCTTC. This encodes CAWSFGQSAFGYTF. J is TRBJ1-2 and V is TRBV30; D possibly corresponds to TRBD1 (6 bases). V was cut by 2 bases and J by 7 bases, with 17 bases left in between. Germline V gene lookup returns CDR1 GTSNPN and CDR2 SVGIG (reference sequence). The CDR3 is 14 residues long.

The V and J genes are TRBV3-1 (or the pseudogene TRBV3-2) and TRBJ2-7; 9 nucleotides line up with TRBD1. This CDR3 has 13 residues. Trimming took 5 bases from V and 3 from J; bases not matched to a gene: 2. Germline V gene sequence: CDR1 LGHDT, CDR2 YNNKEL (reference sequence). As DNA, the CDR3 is TGTGCCAGCAGCAGGACAGGGGACTACGAGCAGTACTTC. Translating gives CASSRTGDYEQYF.

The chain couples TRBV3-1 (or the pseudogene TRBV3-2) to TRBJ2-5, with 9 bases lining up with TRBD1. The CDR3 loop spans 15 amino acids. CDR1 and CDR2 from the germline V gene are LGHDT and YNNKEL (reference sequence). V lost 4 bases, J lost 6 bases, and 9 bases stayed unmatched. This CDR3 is CASSLGQGWEKTQYF. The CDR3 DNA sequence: TGTGCCAGCAGCCTGGGACAGGGCTGGGAGAAGACCCAGTACTTC.

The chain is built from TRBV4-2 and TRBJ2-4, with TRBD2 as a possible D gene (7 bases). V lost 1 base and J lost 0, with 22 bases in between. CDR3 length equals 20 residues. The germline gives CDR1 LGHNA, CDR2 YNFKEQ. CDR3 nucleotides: TGTGCCAGCAGCCAAGCTGGGGGGGGAAGCAGGGGTCTAGCCAAAAACATTCAGTACTTC. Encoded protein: CASSQAGGGSRGLAKNIQYF.

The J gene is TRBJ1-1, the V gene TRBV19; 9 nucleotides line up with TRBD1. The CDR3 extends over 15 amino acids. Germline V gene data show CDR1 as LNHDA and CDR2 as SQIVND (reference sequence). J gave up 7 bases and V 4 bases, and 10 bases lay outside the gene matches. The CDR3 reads CASSRGQGRRGEAFF. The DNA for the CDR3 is TGTGCCAGTAGTAGGGGACAGGGACGCAGGGGTGAAGCTTTCTTT.

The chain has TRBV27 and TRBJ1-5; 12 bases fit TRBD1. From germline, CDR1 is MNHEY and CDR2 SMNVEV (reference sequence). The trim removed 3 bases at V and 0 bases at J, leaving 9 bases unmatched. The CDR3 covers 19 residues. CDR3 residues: CASSFVGTGGIYSNQPQHF. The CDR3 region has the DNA TGTGCCAGCAGTTTTGTTGGGACAGGGGGCATCTATAGCAATCAGCCCCAGCATTTT.

This CDR3 reads CASSKTGSEKLFF. DNA of the CDR3: TGTGCCAGCAGTAAGACAGGCTCTGAAAAACTGTTTTTT. The rearrangement links TRBV27 to TRBJ1-4; possibly TRBD1 for D (6 bases). Germline CDR1 and CDR2: MNHEY and SMNVEV (reference sequence). Trimming pared 5 bases from V and 7 bases from J, leaving 11 bases between. The CDR3 loop spans 13 amino acids.

CDR3 sequence: CASSQNPDILYEQYF. The CDR3, as DNA: TGTGCCAGCAGCCAGAATCCGGACATCCTATACGAGCAGTACTTC. This chain connects TRBV3-1 (or the pseudogene TRBV3-2) to TRBJ2-7, with D tentatively TRBD1 (5 bases). Germline CDR1 reads LGHDT; CDR2 reads YNNKEL (reference sequence). This CDR3 spans 15 amino acids. V lost 3 bases and J lost 4, with 16 bases in between.

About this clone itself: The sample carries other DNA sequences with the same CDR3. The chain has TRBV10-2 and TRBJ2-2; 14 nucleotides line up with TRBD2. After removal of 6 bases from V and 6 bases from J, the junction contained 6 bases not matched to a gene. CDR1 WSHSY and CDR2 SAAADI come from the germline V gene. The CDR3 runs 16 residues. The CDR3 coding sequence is TGCGCCAGCAGGCCGCCGACTAGCGGGAGGGCCGGGGAGCTGTTTTTT. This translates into CASRPPTSGRAGELFF.

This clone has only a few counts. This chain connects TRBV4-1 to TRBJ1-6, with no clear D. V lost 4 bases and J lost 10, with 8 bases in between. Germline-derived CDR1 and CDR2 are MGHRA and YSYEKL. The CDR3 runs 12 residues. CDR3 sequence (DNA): TGCGCCAGCAGCCCCCGGGGATCACCCCTCCACTTT. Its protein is CASSPRGSPLHF.

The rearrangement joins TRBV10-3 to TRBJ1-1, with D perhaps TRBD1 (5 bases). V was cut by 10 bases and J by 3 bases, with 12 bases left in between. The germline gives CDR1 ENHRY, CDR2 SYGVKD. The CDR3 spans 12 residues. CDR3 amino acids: CATGGSYTEAFF. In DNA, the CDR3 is TGTGCCACCGGGGGGAGTTACACTGAAGCTTTCTTT.

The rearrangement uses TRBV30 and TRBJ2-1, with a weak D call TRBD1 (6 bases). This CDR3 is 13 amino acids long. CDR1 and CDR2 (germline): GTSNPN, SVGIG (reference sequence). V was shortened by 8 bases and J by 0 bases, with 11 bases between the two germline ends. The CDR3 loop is CAKGENSYNEQFF. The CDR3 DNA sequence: TGTGCCAAGGGGGAGAACTCCTACAATGAGCAGTTCTTC.

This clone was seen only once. CDR3 DNA: TGTGCCAGCAGTTTATCTAGGACTCTCGAGCAGTACTTC. Translation: CASSLSRTLEQYF. The rearrangement links TRBV27 to TRBJ2-7; D may be TRBD2 (5 bases). The CDR3 totals 13 residues. Germline assignment: CDR1 MNHEY and CDR2 SMNVEV (reference sequence). V lost 0 bases to trimming and J lost 6 bases, with 9 bases between them.

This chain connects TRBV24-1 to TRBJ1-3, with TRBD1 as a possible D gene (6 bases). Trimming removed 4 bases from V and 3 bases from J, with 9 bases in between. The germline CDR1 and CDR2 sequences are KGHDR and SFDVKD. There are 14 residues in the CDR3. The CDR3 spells CATSDPGVGNTIYF. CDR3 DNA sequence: TGTGCCACCAGTGACCCAGGGGTTGGAAACACCATATATTTT.

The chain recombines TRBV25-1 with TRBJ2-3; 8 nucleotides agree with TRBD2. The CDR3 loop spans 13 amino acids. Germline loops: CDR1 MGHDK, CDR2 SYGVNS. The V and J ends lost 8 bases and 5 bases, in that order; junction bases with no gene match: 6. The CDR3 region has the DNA TGTGCCAGCCGTCTCGCGGGAGGAGATACGCAGTATTTT. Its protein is CASRLAGGDTQYF.

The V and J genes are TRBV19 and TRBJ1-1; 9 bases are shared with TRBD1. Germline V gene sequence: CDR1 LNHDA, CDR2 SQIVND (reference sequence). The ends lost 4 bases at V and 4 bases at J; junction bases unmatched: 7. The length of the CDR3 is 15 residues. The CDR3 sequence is CASSTGQGGSTEAFF. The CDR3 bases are TGTGCCAGTAGTACGGGACAGGGAGGGAGCACTGAAGCTTTCTTT.

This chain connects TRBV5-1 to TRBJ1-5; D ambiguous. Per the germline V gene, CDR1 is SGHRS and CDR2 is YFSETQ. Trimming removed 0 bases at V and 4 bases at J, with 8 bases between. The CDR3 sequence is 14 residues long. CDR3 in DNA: TGCGCCAGCAGCTTGGCGGGTCCTAATCAGCCCCAGCATTTT. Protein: CASSLAGPNQPQHF.